The present T cell receptor beta chain was sequenced within a study of glioma-infiltrating T cells after dendritic cell vaccination. Study as a whole: Patients had newly diagnosed or recurrent glioblastoma and received dendritic cell vaccines.

Blood PBMC samples: pre-vaccination, two weeks post third vaccination, and at tumor progression. This clone was observed a few times. Its antigen is as yet unknown. Study results and caveats: Patients with more pretreatment TILs had longer time to progression and survival.

Input was 1.5 to 2.5 ug genomic DNA, or all available if less. Profiled with immunoSEQ multiplex PCR; TCRdb holds only in-frame clones, not every one. The sample yields approximately 67,000 clones, 81% seen once. This CDR3 spans 14 amino acids. From germline, CDR1 is MNHEY and CDR2 SVGAGI. Unmatched junction bases numbered 3, after V lost 5 bases and J lost 4 bases. This receptor was identified in a human donor with glioblastoma. The specimen was blood, collected before dendritic cell vaccination. The chain employs TRBV6-5 and TRBJ1-4; 8 bases are a match to TRBD1. The CDR3 nucleotides read TGTGCCAGCAGTCAGGGGGCAGGTAATGAAAAACTGTTTTTT. Amino acid sequence: CASSQGAGNEKLFF.